This entry is about one T cell receptor beta chain. What it binds is unknown. This entry belongs to a study of CXCR3-negative and CXCR3-positive naive CD8 T cells. Regarding the study as a whole: The authors found comparable surface CD5 between naive subsets and inferred TCR strength from TRB CDR3 properties.

The CDR3 extends over 18 amino acids. 5' RACE that incorporated UMI labels was used to prepare the TRB cDNA libraries. From its re-call of the 5' RACE reads, TCRdb lists each CDR3 protein once, without DNA. This sample contains roughly 41,000 distinct CDR3 sequences. Triplicates of around 300,000 cells were sorted from each CD8+ T cell subset. This clonotype was sampled from a human donor in good health. Some clones in this sample may be carry-over from other donors' samples. The sequenced sample was memory CD8+ T cells from blood. The V call is TRBV21-1, the J call TRBJ1-5; checking the TCRdb D call of TRBD1 is not possible without DNA. TRBV21-1 is assigned pseudogene status. CDR3 sequence: CASSKGQGISSSNQPQHF.